This TCR beta chain was obtained from a study of T cells in women clearing cervical HPV infection. Overall study findings and caveats: TRBV6-7 abundance was lower in cases than controls (roughly 0.11% versus 0.16%).

The CDR3 is 15 residues long. CDR1 is ENHRY and CDR2 is SYGVKD in the germline V gene. Assay: immunoSEQ multiplex PCR; the TCRdb copy retains only in-frame clones and omits some. The specimen's table records 36,000 or so clones. To note about this clone: Antigen unknown. One end of the junction does not line up with germline, which may come from a read error. The read falls 3 residues short of the CDR3 end, and the missing part is taken from the germline J gene.

The clonotype was recovered from a woman between 18 and 69 years old with a cervical HPV16 infection that either progressed to CIN3+ or cleared (not recorded which). The V call is TRBV10-3, the J call TRBJ1-1, with 9 nucleotides matching TRBD1. The sequencing sample was made of blood buffy coat. CDR3 sequence reads: CAISEGQGMNTDAFF. Partial CDR3 DNA: TGTGCCATCAGTGAGGGACAGGGGATGAACACTGAC.